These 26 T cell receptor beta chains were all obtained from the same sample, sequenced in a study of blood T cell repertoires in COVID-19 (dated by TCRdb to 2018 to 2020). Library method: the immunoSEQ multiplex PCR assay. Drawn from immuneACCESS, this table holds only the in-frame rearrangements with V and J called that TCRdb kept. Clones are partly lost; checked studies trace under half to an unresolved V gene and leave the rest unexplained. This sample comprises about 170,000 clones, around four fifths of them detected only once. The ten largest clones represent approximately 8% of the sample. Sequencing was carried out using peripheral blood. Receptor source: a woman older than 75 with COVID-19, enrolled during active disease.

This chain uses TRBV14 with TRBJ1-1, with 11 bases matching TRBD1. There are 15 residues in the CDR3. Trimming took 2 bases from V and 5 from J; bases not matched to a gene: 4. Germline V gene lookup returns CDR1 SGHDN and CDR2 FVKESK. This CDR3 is CASSQSGTGGTEAFF. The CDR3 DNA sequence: TGTGCCAGCAGCCAAAGCGGGACAGGGGGGACTGAAGCTTTCTTT.

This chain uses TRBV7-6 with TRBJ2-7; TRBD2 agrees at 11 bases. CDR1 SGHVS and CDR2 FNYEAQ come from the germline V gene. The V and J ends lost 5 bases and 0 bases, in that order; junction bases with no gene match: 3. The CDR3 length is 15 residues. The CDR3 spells CASSLSGGVSYEQYF. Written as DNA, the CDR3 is TGTGCCAGCAGCCTTAGCGGGGGGGTCTCCTACGAGCAGTACTTC.

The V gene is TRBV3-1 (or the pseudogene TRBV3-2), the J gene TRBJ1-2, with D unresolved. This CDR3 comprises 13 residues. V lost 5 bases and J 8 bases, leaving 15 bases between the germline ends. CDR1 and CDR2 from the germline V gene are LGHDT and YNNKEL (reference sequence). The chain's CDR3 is CASSGPVGLGYTF. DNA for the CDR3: TGTGCCAGCAGCGGGCCAGTTGGGTTGGGCTACACCTTC.

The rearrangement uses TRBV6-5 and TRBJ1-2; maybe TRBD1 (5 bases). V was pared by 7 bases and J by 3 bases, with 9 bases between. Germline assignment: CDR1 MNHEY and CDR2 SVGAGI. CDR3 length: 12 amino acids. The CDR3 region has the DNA TGTGCCAGCACCGGGGGGGACTATGGCTACACCTTC. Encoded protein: CASTGGDYGYTF.

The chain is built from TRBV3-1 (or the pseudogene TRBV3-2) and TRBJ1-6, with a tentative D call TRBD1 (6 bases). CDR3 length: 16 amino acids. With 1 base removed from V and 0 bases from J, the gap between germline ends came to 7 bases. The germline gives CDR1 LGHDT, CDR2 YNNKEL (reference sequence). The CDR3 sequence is CASSQVGASYNSPLHF. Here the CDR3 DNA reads TGTGCCAGCAGCCAAGTGGGGGCCTCCTATAATTCACCCCTCCACTTT.

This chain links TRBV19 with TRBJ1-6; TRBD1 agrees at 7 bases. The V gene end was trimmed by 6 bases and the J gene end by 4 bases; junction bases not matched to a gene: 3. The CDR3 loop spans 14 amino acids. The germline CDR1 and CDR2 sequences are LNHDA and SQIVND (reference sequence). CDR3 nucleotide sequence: TGTGCCAGTAGCCAACAGGGGTATAATTCACCCCTCCACTTT. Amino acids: CASSQQGYNSPLHF.

CDR3 bases: TGTGCCACCAGCAGTGCGGCAGGGGGCAGCTATGAAAAACTGTTTTTT. Amino acids: CATSSAAGGSYEKLFF. This chain connects TRBV15 to TRBJ1-4, with 8 bases aligning to TRBD1. V dropped 3 bases and J dropped 6; count of bases not matched to a gene: 9. Germline values: CDR1 LNHNV, CDR2 YYDKDF (reference sequence). This CDR3 is built from 16 residues.

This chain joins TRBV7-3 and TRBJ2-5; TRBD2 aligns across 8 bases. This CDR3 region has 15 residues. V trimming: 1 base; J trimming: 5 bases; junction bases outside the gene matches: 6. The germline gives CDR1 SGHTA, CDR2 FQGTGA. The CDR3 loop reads CASSLNGGVRETQYF. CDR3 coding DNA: TGTGCCAGCAGCTTAAACGGGGGGGTCCGGGAGACCCAGTACTTC.

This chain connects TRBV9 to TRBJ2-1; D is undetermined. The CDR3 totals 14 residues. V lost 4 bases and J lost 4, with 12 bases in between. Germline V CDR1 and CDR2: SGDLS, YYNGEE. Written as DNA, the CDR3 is TGTGCCAGCAGCACAGCAGGTACTTACAATGAGCAGTTCTTC. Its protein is CASSTAGTYNEQFF.

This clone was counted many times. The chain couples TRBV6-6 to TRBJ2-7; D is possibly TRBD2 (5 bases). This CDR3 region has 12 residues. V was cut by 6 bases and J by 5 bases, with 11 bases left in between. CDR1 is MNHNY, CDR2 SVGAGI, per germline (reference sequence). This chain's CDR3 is CASSTGSHEQYF. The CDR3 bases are TGTGCCAGCAGCACGGGGAGCCACGAGCAGTACTTC.

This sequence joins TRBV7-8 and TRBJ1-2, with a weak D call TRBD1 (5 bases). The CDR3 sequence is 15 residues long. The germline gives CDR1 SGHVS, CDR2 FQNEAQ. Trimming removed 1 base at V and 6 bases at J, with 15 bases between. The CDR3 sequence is CASSLDTGYTDGYTF. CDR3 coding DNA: TGTGCCAGCAGCTTAGATACAGGCTATACTGATGGCTACACCTTC.

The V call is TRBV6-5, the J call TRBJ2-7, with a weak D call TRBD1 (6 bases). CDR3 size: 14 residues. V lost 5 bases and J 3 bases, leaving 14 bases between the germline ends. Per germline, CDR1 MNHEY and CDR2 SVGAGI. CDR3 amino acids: CASSTYTGNYEQYF. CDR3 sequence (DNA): TGTGCCAGCAGTACTTATACAGGGAACTACGAGCAGTACTTC.

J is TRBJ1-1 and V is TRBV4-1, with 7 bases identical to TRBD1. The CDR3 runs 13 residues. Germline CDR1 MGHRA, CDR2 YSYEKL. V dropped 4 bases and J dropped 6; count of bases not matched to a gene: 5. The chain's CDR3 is CASSRNRGAEAFF. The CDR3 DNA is TGCGCCAGCAGCCGGAACAGGGGCGCTGAAGCTTTCTTT.

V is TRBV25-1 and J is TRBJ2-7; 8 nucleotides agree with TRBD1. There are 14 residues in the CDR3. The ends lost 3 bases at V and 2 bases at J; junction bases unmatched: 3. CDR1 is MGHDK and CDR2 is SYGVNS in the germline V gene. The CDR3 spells CASSDYRGAYEQYF. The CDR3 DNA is TGTGCCAGCAGTGACTACAGGGGGGCCTACGAGCAGTACTTC.

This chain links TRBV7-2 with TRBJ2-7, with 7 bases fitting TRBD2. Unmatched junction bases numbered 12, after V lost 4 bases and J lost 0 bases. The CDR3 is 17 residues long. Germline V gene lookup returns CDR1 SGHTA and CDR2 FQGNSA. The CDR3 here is CASSSPSLASSSYEQYF. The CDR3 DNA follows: TGTGCCAGCAGCTCGCCCTCACTAGCGTCGAGCTCCTACGAGCAGTACTTC.

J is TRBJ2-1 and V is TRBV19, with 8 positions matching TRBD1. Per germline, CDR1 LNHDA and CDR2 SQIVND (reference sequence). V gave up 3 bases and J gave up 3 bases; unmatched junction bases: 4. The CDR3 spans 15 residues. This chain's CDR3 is CASSMPGTGYNEQFF. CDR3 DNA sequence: TGTGCCAGTAGTATGCCGGGGACAGGCTACAATGAGCAGTTCTTC.

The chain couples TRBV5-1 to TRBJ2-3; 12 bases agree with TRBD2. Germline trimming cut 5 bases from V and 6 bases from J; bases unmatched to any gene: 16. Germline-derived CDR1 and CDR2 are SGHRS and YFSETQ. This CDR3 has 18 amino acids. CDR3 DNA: TGCGCCAGCAGAAAGCTTGGACTTGCTAGCGGGAGGGACGATACGCAGTATTTT. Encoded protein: CASRKLGLASGRDDTQYF.

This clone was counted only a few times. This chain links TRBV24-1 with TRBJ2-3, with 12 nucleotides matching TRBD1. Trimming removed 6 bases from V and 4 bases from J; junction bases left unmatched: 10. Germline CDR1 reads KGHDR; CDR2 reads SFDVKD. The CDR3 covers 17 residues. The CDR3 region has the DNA TGTGCCACCAGTCCCTCCACGGGACAGGGGGCGGCAGATACGCAGTATTTT. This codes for CATSPSTGQGAADTQYF.

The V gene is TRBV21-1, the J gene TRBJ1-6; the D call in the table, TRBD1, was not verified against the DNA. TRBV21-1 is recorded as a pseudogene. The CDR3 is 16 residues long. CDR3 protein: CASSIRTGFKRSPLHF. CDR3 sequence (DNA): TGTGCCAGCAGCATTAGGACAGGGTTCAAGCGTTCACCCCTCCACTTT.

CDR3 sequence: CSVDPTGGYGYTF. CDR3 nucleotides: TGCAGCGTTGATCCGACAGGGGGCTATGGCTACACCTTC. This sequence joins TRBV29-1 and TRBJ1-2, with 9 nucleotides matching TRBD1. Trimming took 3 bases from V and 4 from J; bases not matched to a gene: 3. CDR1 and CDR2 from the germline V gene are SQVTM and ANQGSEA. The length of the CDR3 is 13 residues.

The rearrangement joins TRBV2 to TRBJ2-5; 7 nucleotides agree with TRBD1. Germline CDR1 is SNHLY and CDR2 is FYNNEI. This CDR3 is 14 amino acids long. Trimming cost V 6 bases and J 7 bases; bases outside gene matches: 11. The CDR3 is CASSGQDPSPTQYF. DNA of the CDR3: TGTGCCAGCAGCGGACAGGACCCCTCGCCGACCCAGTACTTC.

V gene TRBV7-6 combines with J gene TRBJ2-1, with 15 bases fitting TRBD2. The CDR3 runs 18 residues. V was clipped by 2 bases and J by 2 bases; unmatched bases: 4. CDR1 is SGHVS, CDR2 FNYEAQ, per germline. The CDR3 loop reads CASSLRTSGRGTYNEQFF. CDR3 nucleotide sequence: TGTGCCAGCAGCTTAAGGACTAGCGGGAGGGGGACCTACAATGAGCAGTTCTTC.

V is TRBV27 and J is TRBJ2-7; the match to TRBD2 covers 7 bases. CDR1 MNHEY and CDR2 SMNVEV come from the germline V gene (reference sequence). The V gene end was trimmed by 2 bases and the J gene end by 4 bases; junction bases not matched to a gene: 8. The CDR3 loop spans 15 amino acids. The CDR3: CASSLAGVRGYEQYF. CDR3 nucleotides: TGTGCCAGCAGTTTAGCGGGAGTGCGAGGTTACGAGCAGTACTTC.

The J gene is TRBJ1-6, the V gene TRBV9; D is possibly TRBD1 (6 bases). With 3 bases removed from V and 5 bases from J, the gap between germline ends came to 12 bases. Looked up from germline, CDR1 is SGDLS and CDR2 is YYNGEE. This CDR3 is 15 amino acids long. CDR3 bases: TGTGCCAGCAGCGCCCGTCAGGGGAATAATTCACCCCTCCACTTT. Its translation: CASSARQGNNSPLHF.

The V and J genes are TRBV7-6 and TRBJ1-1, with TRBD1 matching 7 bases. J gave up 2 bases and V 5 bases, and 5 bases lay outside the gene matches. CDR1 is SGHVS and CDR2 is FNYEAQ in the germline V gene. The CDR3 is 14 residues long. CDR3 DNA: TGTGCCAGCAGCGCTACAGGGGAAAACACTGAAGCTTTCTTT. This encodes CASSATGENTEAFF.

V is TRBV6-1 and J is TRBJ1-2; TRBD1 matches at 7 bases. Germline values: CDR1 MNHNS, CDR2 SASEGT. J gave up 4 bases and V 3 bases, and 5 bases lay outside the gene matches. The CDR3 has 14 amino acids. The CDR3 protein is CASSDAGQTYGYTF. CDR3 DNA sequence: TGTGCCAGCAGTGATGCGGGACAGACCTATGGCTACACCTTC.